This TCR beta chain was captured by sequencing in a study of blood T cell repertoires in COVID-19. The CDR3 loop spans 17 amino acids. The V gene end was trimmed by 1 base and the J gene end by 4 bases; junction bases not matched to a gene: 6. The germline V gene has CDR1 LGHNA and CDR2 YSLEER. Produced via immunoSEQ multiplex PCR; TCRdb's table is partial and in-frame only. This repertoire shows some 260,000 clones, approximately 91% found once; its top ten account for about 0.7%. This receptor was obtained from a human donor in a cohort sampled during active COVID-19. This sequence joins TRBV4-3 and TRBJ2-1, with TRBD1 identical over 11 bases. The specimen sequenced was peripheral blood. This chain's CDR3 is CASSQVGQGAGYNEQFF. Here the CDR3 DNA reads TGCGCCAGCAGCCAAGTCGGACAGGGGGCGGGATACAATGAGCAGTTCTTC.